This TCR beta chain was sequenced during a study of T cell responses to AZD1222 COVID-19 vaccine. Assay: immunoSEQ multiplex PCR; the TCRdb copy retains only in-frame clones and omits some. The sample has tens of thousands of clones, approximately 83% seen once. Worth noting for this clone: What it binds is not known.

General observations from the study: Regions left unmutated in variants are reportedly the target of nearly half of spike-specific TCRs. Regions 160-218 and 743-854 held dominance among vaccine-associated CD4 TCRs, which spanned spike. Repertoires were sampled only after the peak T cell response. Baseline antibody screening turned up just a handful of seropositive AZD1222 recipients.

The CDR3 has 13 residues. V lost 5 bases to trimming and J lost 2 bases, with 7 bases between them. The germline V gene has CDR1 MNHEY and CDR2 SMNVEV (reference sequence). The material sequenced was peripheral blood, taken 28 days after the second AZD1222 dose. This TCR came from an adult who received the AZD1222 COVID-19 vaccine. This chain connects TRBV27 to TRBJ1-5; D remains ambiguous. The CDR3 here is CASSRLGNQPQHF. CDR3 nucleotide sequence: TGTGCCAGCAGTCGCTTGGGCAATCAGCCCCAGCATTTT.